Listed below are T cell receptor beta chains from one sample, sequenced in a study of CD8 T cells in ankylosing spondylitis. TCRdb ran MiXCR on the 5' RACE reads and lists one entry per CDR3 protein. This table has 700,000 or so distinct CDR3 sequences, around 20% appearing once. The sequencing sample was made of blood, either unsorted or a sorted T cell fraction (not recorded which). Every receptor here comes from a male donor with ankylosing spondylitis. CDR3s include the opening cysteine and the closing phenylalanine or tryptophan. A D gene is named only where the DNA matches it firmly. Size values are once, few and many counts, or a class for expanded clones, and some rows have none.

>TRBV29-1|.|few|TRBJ1-3
CSWTDSGNTIYF
TGCAGTTGGACAGACTCTGGAAACACCATATATTTT
>TRBV12-3/TRBV12-4|TRBD1|.|TRBJ1-5
CASSPGQVRHQPQHF
TGTGCCAGCAGTCCCGGACAGGTCAGGCATCAGCCCCAGCATTTT
>TRBV27|TRBD1|many|TRBJ2-1
CASSTQGYNEQFF
TGTGCCAGCAGTACACAGGGGTACAATGAGCAGTTCTTC
>TRBV3-1|TRBD2|.|TRBJ2-7
CASTTTAGTSSYEQYF
TGTGCCAGCACCACTACCGCCGGGACTAGCTCCTACGAGCAGTACTTC
>TRBV14|.|.|TRBJ1-1
CASSPQDTEAFF
TGTGCCAGCAGCCCCCAGGACACTGAAGCTTTCTTT
>TRBV12-3/TRBV12-4|TRBD1|many|TRBJ2-1
CASSTDRYNEQFF
TGTGCCAGCAGCACGGACAGGTACAATGAGCAGTTCTTC
>TRBV29-1|.|few|TRBJ2-7
CSVYFQDSSYEQYF
TGCAGCGTTTATTTCCAGGACAGCTCCTACGAGCAGTACTTC
>TRBV6-5|.|.|TRBJ1-1
CASSYSWQGNTEAFF
TGTGCCAGCAGTTACTCGTGGCAGGGGAACACTGAAGCTTTCTTT
>TRBV2|.|few|TRBJ2-7
CASSGPRQNYEQYF
TGTGCCAGCAGTGGTCCGCGGCAGAACTACGAGCAGTACTTC
>TRBV3-1|.|.|TRBJ2-3
CASSHLGGETDTQYF
TGTGCCAGCAGCCACCTAGGAGGGGAGACAGATACGCAGTATTTT
>TRBV7-9|.|few|TRBJ2-7
CASSATKRGHYEQYF
TGTGCCAGCAGCGCAACAAAGCGGGGACACTACGAGCAGTACTTC
>TRBV28|.|.|TRBJ2-1
CASSPTFRGGAFYEQFF
TGTGCCAGCAGTCCTACCTTTAGAGGGGGGGCCTTCTATGAGCAGTTCTTC
>TRBV3-1|TRBD1|.|TRBJ2-3
CASSQELTGVDTQYF
TGTGCCAGCAGCCAAGAACTTACAGGGGTGGACACGCAGTATTTT
>TRBV12-3/TRBV12-4|TRBD1|.|TRBJ1-1
CASSLARTGPEAFF
TGTGCCAGCAGTTTAGCGAGGACAGGGCCTGAAGCTTTCTTT
>TRBV5-1|TRBD1|few|TRBJ1-1
CASSLVPGGANTEAFF
TGCGCCAGCAGCTTGGTCCCAGGGGGAGCTAACACTGAAGCTTTCTTT
>TRBV20-1|.|few|TRBJ1-5
CSVLGRPPGGNQPQHF
TGCAGTGTCTTGGGACGACCCCCCGGAGGCAATCAGCCCCAGCATTTT
>TRBV10-3|TRBD1|few|TRBJ1-5
CAATGELNQPQHF
TGTGCCGCAACAGGGGAACTTAATCAGCCCCAGCATTTT
>TRBV13|.|.|TRBJ1-1
CASSLGSGVAEAFF
TGTGCCAGCAGCTTAGGATCGGGAGTTGCTGAAGCTTTCTTT
>TRBV12-3/TRBV12-4|.|.|TRBJ2-7
CASSPGGVEQYF
TGTGCCAGCAGTCCAGGAGGGGTCGAGCAGTACTTC
>TRBV7-9|TRBD2|.|TRBJ2-7
CASERDSGYEQYF
TGTGCCAGCGAGCGGGACTCCGGCTACGAGCAGTACTTC
>TRBV20-1|TRBD1|few|TRBJ2-7
CSARSLTGGAYEQYF
TGCAGTGCTAGATCGCTGACAGGGGGCGCTTACGAGCAGTACTTC
>TRBV20-1|TRBD2|once|TRBJ2-3
CSALLAGGPNTQYF
TGCAGTGCTCTACTAGCGGGGGGGCCAAATACGCAGTATTTT
>TRBV7-8|.|.|TRBJ2-5
CASSWYKETQYF
TGTGCCAGCAGCTGGTACAAAGAGACCCAGTACTTC
>TRBV7-2|.|few|TRBJ2-7
CASSLRGGAGSSYEQYF
TGTGCCAGCAGCTTAAGGGGGGGAGCAGGGAGCTCCTACGAGCAGTACTTC
>TRBV5-6|.|few|TRBJ2-3
CASSLRLVLGTDTQYF
TGTGCCAGCAGCTTGCGACTAGTATTGGGCACAGATACGCAGTATTTT
>TRBV7-2|.|few|TRBJ2-5
CASSAEGETQYF
TGTGCCAGCAGCGCGGAGGGGGAGACCCAGTACTTC
>TRBV5-1|TRBD2|once|TRBJ2-1
CASSLGSGRPYNEQFF
TGCGCCAGCAGCTTGGGAAGCGGGAGGCCCTACAATGAGCAGTTCTTC
>TRBV12-3/TRBV12-4|.|.|TRBJ1-1
CASRFGDSGTVNTEAFF
TGTGCCAGCAGATTTGGGGACTCCGGGACTGTGAACACTGAAGCTTTCTTT
>TRBV29-1|.|.|TRBJ1-2
CSGDGGYTF
TGCAGCGGGGACGGTGGCTACACCTTC
>TRBV9|.|many|TRBJ1-1
CASSPSGGNTEAFF
TGTGCCAGCAGCCCCAGCGGGGGGAACACTGAAGCTTTCTTT